The 2 T cell receptor beta chains below come from one sample, sequenced in a study of T-cell memory formation after mild COVID-19. TCRdb analysed the 5' RACE reads with MiXCR anew, one entry per CDR3 protein. Among 300,000 to 400,000 distinct CDR3 sequences, roughly 15% were seen once, and the ten largest hold approximately 20%. Material: PBMCs or a T cell subset sorted from them (not recorded which). The receptor set was obtained from a man aged 18 to 30 who had mild COVID-19 (a few samples of this study predate the infection). Cell type and time point are not known.

This clonotype has just a few counts. The chain links TRBV7-2 to TRBJ1-1, with 10 nucleotides matching TRBD1. Trimming cost V 8 bases and J 2 bases; bases outside gene matches: 5. CDR1 and CDR2 (germline): SGHTA, FQGNSA. The CDR3 sequence is 14 residues long. The CDR3, as DNA: TGTGCCAGCCGCAGGGACAGGGGAAACACTGAAGCTTTCTTT. Protein product: CASRRDRGNTEAFF.

This clonotype was picked up a small number of times. This chain's CDR3 is CSADPGVGNSPLHF. The CDR3 DNA reads as TGCAGTGCAGATCCAGGGGTTGGCAATTCACCCCTCCACTTT. The rearrangement uses TRBV20-1 and TRBJ1-6; maybe TRBD1 (6 bases). The CDR3 length is 14 residues. Per the germline V gene, CDR1 is DFQATT and CDR2 is SNEGSKA (reference sequence). Trimming pared 6 bases from V and 7 bases from J, leaving 16 bases between.